This TCR beta chain comes out of a study of blood T cells in healthy people across ages. Points from the study as a whole: CMV status of donors was not determined, possibly confounding expanded clonotype changes.

A second roughly 7 to 12 cycle PCR used barcoded and J-beta primers. With 12 random nucleotides, a template-switch adaptor tagged each individual cDNA molecule. TCRdb ran MiXCR on the 5' RACE reads and lists one entry per CDR3 protein. The sample lists just over 1 million distinct CDR3 sequences; around 45% were seen once. Germline lookup yields CDR1 DFQATT and CDR2 SNEGSKA (reference sequence). The CDR3 is made up of 12 amino acids. This clonotype was picked up a small number of times. Antigen unknown. Sequencing used blood. The chain joins TRBV20-1 to TRBJ1-4; 9 bases map to TRBD1. This TCR was recovered from a woman between 55 and 75 years old in good health. The CDR3 reads CGTGTGFEKLFF. CDR3 nucleotides: TGCGGCACCGGGACAGGGTTTGAAAAACTGTTTTTT.